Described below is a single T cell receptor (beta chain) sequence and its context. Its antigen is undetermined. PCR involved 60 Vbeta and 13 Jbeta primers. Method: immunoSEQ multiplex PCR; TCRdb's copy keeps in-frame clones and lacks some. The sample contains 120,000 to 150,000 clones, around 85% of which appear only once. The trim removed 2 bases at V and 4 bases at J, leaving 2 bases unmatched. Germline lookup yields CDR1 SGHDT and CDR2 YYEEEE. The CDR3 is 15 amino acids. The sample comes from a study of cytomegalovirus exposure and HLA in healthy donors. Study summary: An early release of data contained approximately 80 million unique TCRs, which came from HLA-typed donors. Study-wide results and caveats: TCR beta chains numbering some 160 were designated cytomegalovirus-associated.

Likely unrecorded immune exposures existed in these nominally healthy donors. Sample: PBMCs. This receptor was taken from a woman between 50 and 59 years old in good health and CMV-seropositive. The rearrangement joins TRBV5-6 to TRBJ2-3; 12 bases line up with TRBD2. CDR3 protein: CASSLPSGGADTQYF. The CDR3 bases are TGTGCCAGCAGCTTACCTAGCGGGGGGGCAGATACGCAGTATTTT. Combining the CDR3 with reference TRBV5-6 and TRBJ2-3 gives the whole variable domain DAGVTQSPTHLIKTRGQQVTLRCSPKSGHDTVSWYQQALGQGPQFIFQYYEEEERQRGNFPDRFSGHQFPNYSSELNVNALLLGDSALYLCASSLPSGGADTQYFGPGTRLTVL.